Following are 24 T cell receptor beta chains from one sample sequenced in a study of blood T cell repertoires in COVID-19. The assay was immunoSEQ multiplex PCR, and TCRdb's table has in-frame clones only and misses some. This table has fewer than 250,000 clones, 83% appearing once. The sample comprised peripheral blood. Receptors originate from a woman between 40 and 50 years old with active or convalescent COVID-19.

This chain joins TRBV7-3 and TRBJ2-7, with TRBD2 matching 13 bases. CDR3 size: 17 residues. Unmatched junction bases numbered 10, after V lost 5 bases and J lost 3 bases. CDR1 and CDR2 (germline): SGHTA, FQGTGA. CDR3 protein: CASSPRGGTSGVYEQYF. The DNA for the CDR3 is TGTGCCAGCAGCCCTAGGGGCGGGACTAGCGGGGTCTACGAGCAGTACTTC.

The chain is built from TRBV5-1 and TRBJ1-5; 9 bases are a match to TRBD1. The J segment lost 5 bases and the V segment lost 4 bases, leaving 4 bases of the junction unmatched. In germline, CDR1 is SGHRS, CDR2 YFSETQ. This CDR3 is 14 amino acids long. The CDR3 nucleotides read TGCGCCAGCAGCGCCACAGGGGGCGATCAGCCCCAGCATTTT. It translates to CASSATGGDQPQHF.

The gene calls are TRBV24-1 and TRBJ1-2; D call uncertain. Between the trimmed V and J ends, which lost 3 bases and 10 bases, there was a span of 20 bases. This CDR3 region has 15 residues. The V gene's germline CDR1 is KGHDR and CDR2 SFDVKD. The CDR3 DNA follows: TGTGCCACCAGTGATCCCCGGGGTTCGGGATTAATCTACACCTTC. This encodes CATSDPRGSGLIYTF.

In its sample, this clone was seen a few times. The chain links TRBV19 to TRBJ2-5; D is ambiguous. Per the germline V gene, CDR1 is LNHDA and CDR2 is SQIVND (reference sequence). This CDR3 is built from 14 residues. Between the trimmed V and J ends, which lost 1 base and 4 bases, there was a span of 10 bases. For the CDR3, the DNA is TGTGCCAGTAGTATAGGTAGAGCGCCAGAGACCCAGTACTTC. It translates to CASSIGRAPETQYF.

The chain combines TRBV6-1 with TRBJ1-1, with D maybe TRBD1 (5 bases). The CDR3 has 15 residues. Germline-derived CDR1 and CDR2 are MNHNS and SASEGT. The V and J ends lost 2 bases and 3 bases respectively, with 13 bases between them. The CDR3 loop reads CASSEIPGMDTEAFF. CDR3 DNA sequence: TGTGCCAGCAGTGAAATTCCAGGGATGGACACTGAAGCTTTCTTT.

The chain links TRBV5-5 to TRBJ1-2, with 9 bases identical to TRBD1. Looked up from germline, CDR1 is SGHKS and CDR2 is YYEKEE (reference sequence). CDR3 length: 17 amino acids. V lost 6 bases, J lost 6 bases, and 18 bases stayed unmatched. CDR3 coding DNA: TGTGCCAGCACCGATATCCCGGGACAGGGTGTGTTCGATGGCTACACCTTC. This translates into CASTDIPGQGVFDGYTF.

The V call is TRBV5-5, the J call TRBJ2-1, with D unresolved. This CDR3 spans 16 amino acids. The ends were cut back, 0 bases at V and 0 bases at J, with 10 bases in the middle. Per the germline V gene, CDR1 is SGHKS and CDR2 is YYEKEE (reference sequence). For the CDR3, the DNA is TGTGCCAGCAGCTTGGAACCGTCGAGCTCCTACAATGAGCAGTTCTTC. It encodes CASSLEPSSSYNEQFF. Complete variable domain (other parts from reference TRBV5-5 and TRBJ2-1): DAGVTQSPTHLIKTRGQQVTLRCSPISGHKSVSWYQQVLGQGPQFIFQYYEKEERGRGNFPDRFSARQFPNYSSELNVNALLLGDSALYLCASSLEPSSSYNEQFFGPGTRLTVL.

The V gene is TRBV15, the J gene TRBJ1-5; D gene ambiguous. This CDR3 is built from 17 residues. V was clipped by 4 bases and J by 0 bases, with 16 bases between them. The germline V gene encodes CDR1 LNHNV and CDR2 YYDKDF (reference sequence). The CDR3 sequence: CATSNRMRAYSNQPQHF. DNA of the CDR3: TGTGCCACCAGCAACAGAATGCGGGCATATAGCAATCAGCCCCAGCATTTT.

The V call is TRBV7-2, the J call TRBJ2-1; TRBD1 agrees at 9 bases. V lost 7 bases to trimming and J lost 1 base; unmatched junction nucleotides: 8. The CDR3 runs to 16 residues. The germline CDR1 and CDR2 sequences are SGHTA and FQGNSA. CDR3 DNA sequence: TGTGCCAGCACCCGCTCGGGACAGGGTTCCTACAATGAGCAGTTCTTC. This gives the protein CASTRSGQGSYNEQFF. The full variable domain, in which reference TRBV7-2 and TRBJ2-1 provide the parts outside the CDR3, is GAGVSQSPSNKVTEKGKDVELRCDPISGHTALYWYRQSLGQGLEFLIYFQGNSAPDKSGLPSDRFSAERTGGSVSTLTIQRTQQEDSAVYLCASTRSGQGSYNEQFFGPGTRLTVL.

J is TRBJ1-2 and V is TRBV6-4; possible D gene TRBD1, 5 bases. The CDR3 length is 14 residues. With 3 bases removed from V and 6 bases from J, the gap between germline ends came to 14 bases. The germline V gene has CDR1 MRHNA and CDR2 SNTAGT. CDR3 sequence reads: CASSEGPASDGYTF. CDR3 nucleotides: TGTGCCAGCAGTGAGGGGCCGGCATCGGATGGCTACACCTTC.

V usage is TRBV19 and J usage is TRBJ1-2; TRBD1 matches at 9 bases. Losses at the gene ends were 6 bases for V and 6 bases for J; bases not matched to a gene: 8. CDR3 length: 14 amino acids. From germline, CDR1 is LNHDA and CDR2 SQIVND (reference sequence). CDR3: CASSLQGAQDGYTF. The DNA for the CDR3 is TGTGCCAGTAGCCTACAGGGGGCGCAGGATGGCTACACCTTC.

The chain combines TRBV10-3 with TRBJ1-5, with 11 nucleotides matching TRBD1. CDR1 is ENHRY and CDR2 is SYGVKD in the germline V gene. V dropped 4 bases and J dropped 6; count of bases not matched to a gene: 5. CDR3 size: 15 residues. DNA of the CDR3: TGTGCCATCAGTGGGGGACAGGGGGGTTCTCAGCCCCAGCATTTT. The encoded protein is CAISGGQGGSQPQHF.

This clone showed up just once. J is TRBJ1-2 and V is TRBV19; D may be TRBD1 (6 bases). Germline values: CDR1 LNHDA, CDR2 SQIVND (reference sequence). This CDR3 has 14 amino acids. The V end lost 7 bases, the J end lost 7 bases, and 19 bases lay between the germline ends. Written as DNA, the CDR3 is TGTGCCAGTACCATCCCCGGACAGCCCCGTGGCTACACCTTC. Amino acid sequence: CASTIPGQPRGYTF.

This clone has a single count. The chain joins TRBV7-9 to TRBJ1-2, with TRBD1 matching 8 bases. This CDR3 spans 18 amino acids. V lost 2 bases, J lost 6 bases, and 17 bases stayed unmatched. CDR1 SEHNR and CDR2 FQNEAQ come from the germline V gene (reference sequence). Here the CDR3 reads CASSLWPPGQGGSDGYTF. CDR3 in DNA: TGTGCCAGCAGCTTATGGCCCCCCGGACAGGGAGGCTCCGATGGCTACACCTTC.

The V call is TRBV29-1, the J call TRBJ1-5; 8 nucleotides align to TRBD1. Looked up from germline, CDR1 is SQVTM and CDR2 is ANQGSEA. V lost 7 bases and J lost 5; bases outside the gene matches: 4. This CDR3 has 12 amino acids. The CDR3 coding sequence is TGCAGCGCCCTGACAGGGGATCAGCCCCAGCATTTT. The encoded protein is CSALTGDQPQHF.

V and J are TRBV7-6 and TRBJ1-2, with a possible D match to TRBD1 (6 bases). Per germline, CDR1 SGHVS and CDR2 FNYEAQ. Between the trimmed V and J ends, which lost 4 bases and 4 bases, there was a span of 13 bases. The CDR3 totals 14 residues. CDR3 residues: CASSSTPGAYGYTF. The CDR3 DNA sequence: TGTGCCAGCAGCTCCACGCCAGGGGCCTATGGCTACACCTTC.

The chain's CDR3 is CASSSLNEQFF. In nucleotides, the CDR3 is TGTGCCAGCAGCTCACTTAATGAGCAGTTCTTC. V is TRBV5-6 and J is TRBJ2-1; D call uncertain. The CDR3 totals 11 residues. Germline V gives CDR1 SGHDT, CDR2 YYEEEE. Trimming pared 3 bases from V and 7 bases from J, leaving 5 bases between.

Written as DNA, the CDR3 is TGTGCCAGCAGCTTTTTTCCCCGCACTGAAGCTTTCTTT. Its translation: CASSFFPRTEAFF. The chain recombines TRBV5-6 with TRBJ1-1, with unresolved D. Germline loops: CDR1 SGHDT, CDR2 YYEEEE. The V gene lost 2 bases and the J gene lost 4 bases, with 9 bases spanning the gap. CDR3 length equals 13 residues. The full variable domain, with the rest looked up from reference TRBV5-6 and TRBJ1-1, is DAGVTQSPTHLIKTRGQQVTLRCSPKSGHDTVSWYQQALGQGPQFIFQYYEEEERQRGNFPDRFSGHQFPNYSSELNVNALLLGDSALYLCASSFFPRTEAFFGQGTRLTVV.

V gene TRBV6-2 or TRBV6-3 combines with J gene TRBJ2-2, with D uncertain. V dropped 5 bases and J dropped 7 bases, with 11 bases sitting between them. Germline assignment: CDR1 MNHEY and CDR2 SVGEGT. The CDR3 spans 13 residues. The CDR3 here is CASSRSRLGELFF. CDR3 nucleotide sequence: TGTGCCAGCAGTCGGAGTCGGCTCGGGGAGCTGTTTTTT.

The V gene is TRBV5-6, the J gene TRBJ1-5; D is unresolved. The germline gives CDR1 SGHDT, CDR2 YYEEEE. The CDR3 loop spans 13 amino acids. Trimming pared 1 base from V and 7 bases from J, leaving 9 bases between. The CDR3 DNA sequence: TGTGCCAGCAGCTTGTGGGCGAACCAGCCCCAGCATTTT. Its translation: CASSLWANQPQHF.

The chain is built from TRBV9 and TRBJ2-7; the match to TRBD1 covers 7 bases. Germline assignment: CDR1 SGDLS and CDR2 YYNGEE. V lost 4 bases and J lost 7; bases outside the gene matches: 11. The CDR3 is 14 amino acids. CDR3 in amino acids: CASSPRDSPGEQYF. For the CDR3, the DNA is TGTGCCAGCAGCCCCCGGGACAGCCCGGGGGAGCAGTACTTC.

The genes are TRBV30 and TRBJ2-1; TRBD2 matches 7 bases. The germline CDR1 and CDR2 sequences are GTSNPN and SVGIG (reference sequence). Trimming took 0 bases from V and 0 from J; bases not matched to a gene: 5. This CDR3 region has 16 residues. CDR3 residues: CAWSVMGGSSYNEQFF. In nucleotides, the CDR3 is TGTGCCTGGAGTGTAATGGGCGGGAGCTCCTACAATGAGCAGTTCTTC.

The CDR3 sequence: CASSTGLAGGPTNEQFF. Written as DNA, the CDR3 is TGTGCCAGCAGCACCGGACTAGCGGGGGGCCCTACCAATGAGCAGTTCTTC. The V and J genes are TRBV7-8 and TRBJ2-1; 14 nucleotides line up with TRBD2. The CDR3 runs to 17 residues. J was trimmed by 6 bases and V by 5 bases; bases with no gene match: 9. The germline CDR1 and CDR2 sequences are SGHVS and FQNEAQ.

The rearrangement joins TRBV28 to TRBJ2-1; D possibly corresponds to TRBD2 (5 bases). Looked up from germline, CDR1 is MDHEN and CDR2 is SYDVKM. This CDR3 region has 13 residues. Trimming removed 0 bases from V and 5 bases from J, with 5 bases in between. The DNA of the CDR3 is TGTGCCAGCAGTTTATGGCGGGACAATGAGCAGTTCTTC. Amino acids: CASSLWRDNEQFF.